This TCR beta chain emerged from a study of regulatory dendritic cells for organ transplantation. The CDR3 is made up of 15 amino acids. The trim removed 6 bases at V and 4 bases at J, leaving 5 bases unmatched. Germline V gene data show CDR1 as SQVTM and CDR2 as ANQGSEA. Allogeneic regulatory or mature dendritic cells were co-cultured for 4 to 6 days with CFSE-labeled sorted T cells at 1:10. Measured with immunoSEQ multiplex PCR; TCRdb has only the in-frame clones, and not every one. The sample shows 10,000 to 15,000 clones, just under 90% of them seen only once. Note on this clone: What it binds is not known.

The receptor's source is a human donor in good health. The sample consisted of naive CD8+ T cells from blood cultured with regulatory dendritic cells. Subset denoted: CD45RA+ naive T cells. The V and J genes are TRBV29-1 and TRBJ2-1, with TRBD2 matching 14 bases. CDR3 DNA: TGCAGCGTCGGGACTAGCGGGAGTGCTTACAATGAGCAGTTCTTC. Its protein product is CSVGTSGSAYNEQFF.